One and the same sample provided the 13 T cell receptor beta chains below, sequenced in a study of CD8+ T cells in alopecia areata. Extracted RNA was reverse transcribed into cDNA, the sequencing template. The assay was immunoSEQ multiplex PCR, and TCRdb's table has in-frame clones only and misses some. The sample comprises some 4,000 clones, 68% of which are singletons, and about 18% rests with the top ten. The material sequenced was skin. The receptor source for this set is a human donor in good health.

The rearrangement uses TRBV15 and TRBJ2-3; TRBD2 matches at 11 bases. The junction had 4 bases not matched to a gene; V was cut back by 2 bases and J by 0 bases. Looked up from germline, CDR1 is LNHNV and CDR2 is YYDKDF (reference sequence). The CDR3 contains 17 residues. CDR3 sequence: CATSRSRTSGSTDTQYF. CDR3 DNA: TGTGCCACCAGCAGATCAAGGACTAGCGGGAGCACAGATACGCAGTATTTT. Full variable domain (missing parts from reference TRBV15 and TRBJ2-3): DAMVIQNPRYQVTQFGKPVTLSCSQTLNHNVMYWYQQKSSQAPKLLFHYYDKDFNNEADTPDNFQSRRPNTSFCFLDIRSPGLGDTAMYLCATSRSRTSGSTDTQYFGPGTRLTVL.

A remark on this clone: Other DNA sequences in the same sample also yield this CDR3. The genes are TRBV7-9 and TRBJ2-3, with D maybe TRBD1 (6 bases). Trimming cost V 7 bases and J 4 bases, with 15 bases left between them. CDR3 length equals 14 residues. Germline V CDR1 and CDR2: SEHNR, FQNEAQ (reference sequence). The CDR3 coding sequence is TGTGCCAGCACCGGCTACAGGGCGGCAGATACGCAGTATTTT. Translated: CASTGYRAADTQYF. The full variable domain, in which reference TRBV7-9 and TRBJ2-3 provide the parts outside the CDR3, is DTGVSQNPRHKITKRGQNVTFRCDPISEHNRLYWYRQTLGQGPEFLTYFQNEAQLEKSRLLSDRFSAERPKGSFSTLEIQRTEQGDSAMYLCASTGYRAADTQYFGPGTRLTVL.

This clone showed up just once. A read error may produce the germline difference seen at one junction end. Other DNA sequences of this sample code for an identical CDR3. The rearrangement links TRBV7-7 to TRBJ2-3; tentatively, D is TRBD2 (5 bases). Germline CDR1 and CDR2: SSHAT and FNYEAQ (reference sequence). This CDR3 spans 13 amino acids. CDR3 bases: TGTGCTAGCAGTTCCACGGGGTCGGGTACGCAGTATTTT. Amino acid sequence: CASSSTGSGTQYF.

This sequence joins TRBV5-1 and TRBJ2-1; 9 bases align to TRBD1. V shed 5 bases and J 8 bases; nucleotides not matched to a gene: 2. Germline loops: CDR1 SGHRS, CDR2 YFSETQ. CDR3 length: 12 residues. This CDR3 reads CASRRTGDEQFF. The CDR3 nucleotides read TGCGCCAGCAGACGGACAGGGGATGAGCAGTTCTTC.

The genes are TRBV28 and TRBJ2-3, with 15 bases identical to TRBD2. The V gene end was trimmed by 4 bases and the J gene end by 6 bases; junction bases not matched to a gene: 11. This CDR3 is 18 amino acids long. CDR1 and CDR2 from the germline V gene are MDHEN and SYDVKM. The CDR3 nucleotides are TGTGCCAGCAGTTCCTATTGGACTAGCGGGAGGGCCGGTGATACGCAGTATTTT. This codes for CASSSYWTSGRAGDTQYF.

The J gene is TRBJ2-1, the V gene TRBV5-4; 9 bases fit TRBD1. The CDR3 covers 16 residues. Per germline, CDR1 SGHNT and CDR2 YYREEE (reference sequence). V was clipped by 4 bases and J by 6 bases; unmatched bases: 11. The CDR3 sequence is CASSQVSTGGLNEQFF. The DNA of the CDR3 is TGTGCCAGCAGCCAAGTTTCAACAGGGGGCCTCAATGAGCAGTTCTTC.

CDR3 sequence reads: CSAAGQTEQFF. The CDR3 nucleotides read TGCAGTGCTGCGGGTCAAACGGAGCAGTTCTTC. The J gene is TRBJ2-1, the V gene TRBV20-1, with D tentatively TRBD2 (5 bases). Trimming cost V 5 bases and J 10 bases, with 12 bases left between them. The germline CDR1 and CDR2 sequences are DFQATT and SNEGSKA (reference sequence). The CDR3 extends over 11 amino acids.

The chain couples TRBV4-2 to TRBJ1-5, with TRBD1 identical over 7 bases. Germline lookup yields CDR1 LGHNA and CDR2 YNFKEQ. This CDR3 spans 15 amino acids. J lost 0 bases, V lost 5 bases, and 4 bases had no gene match. The CDR3 DNA reads as TGTGCCAGCAGCACGTACAGGGGTAGCAATCAGCCCCAGCATTTT. This sequence encodes CASSTYRGSNQPQHF.

The chain uses TRBV10-3 and TRBJ2-5; no reliable D call. The CDR3 is 14 amino acids. CDR1 is ENHRY and CDR2 is SYGVKD in the germline V gene. V lost 2 bases and J lost 0, with 7 bases in between. The CDR3 DNA reads TGTGCCATCAGTGAGCTGGCTAACCAAGAGACCCAGTACTTC. As protein: CAISELANQETQYF.

The chain carries TRBV6-9 and TRBJ1-1; TRBD1 agrees at 7 bases. With 6 bases clipped from V and 4 bases from J, the junction kept 5 bases outside the gene matches. Germline values: CDR1 MNHGY, CDR2 SVAAGI. This CDR3 contains 13 residues. Here the CDR3 DNA reads TGTGCCAGCAGATATCAGGGGGGCACTGAAGCTTTCTTT. This gives the protein CASRYQGGTEAFF.

The rearrangement joins TRBV10-3 to TRBJ2-7; 7 nucleotides agree with TRBD1. Trimming at V came to 3 bases and at J to 3 bases, leaving 2 bases not matched to a gene. Per the germline V gene, CDR1 is ENHRY and CDR2 is SYGVKD. The CDR3 contains 13 residues. The CDR3 loop reads CAISEQGHYEQYF. CDR3 coding DNA: TGTGCCATCAGTGAACAGGGGCACTACGAGCAGTACTTC.

The rearrangement links TRBV7-3 to TRBJ2-1; tentatively, D is TRBD2 (6 bases). The germline gives CDR1 SGHTA, CDR2 FQGTGA. V lost 5 bases and J lost 6, with 17 bases in between. This CDR3 has 15 residues. The CDR3 DNA reads TGTGCCAGCAGCCTCACCAGACTAGTGGGCAATGAGCAGTTCTTC. The encoded protein is CASSLTRLVGNEQFF.

The chain carries TRBV2 and TRBJ2-2; 8 bases match TRBD2. Germline lookup yields CDR1 SNHLY and CDR2 FYNNEI. The trim removed 6 bases at V and 2 bases at J, leaving 11 bases unmatched. This CDR3 spans 17 amino acids. CDR3 loop: CASRFGGTSGNTGELFF. The CDR3 DNA follows: TGTGCCAGCAGATTCGGAGGCACTAGCGGAAACACCGGGGAGCTGTTTTTT. Full variable domain (remainder filled in from reference TRBV2 and TRBJ2-2): EPEVTQTPSHQVTQMGQEVILRCVPISNHLYFYWYRQILGQKVEFLVSFYNNEISEKSEIFDDQFSVERPDGSNFTLKIRSTKLEDSAMYFCASRFGGTSGNTGELFFGEGSRLTVL.